Listed below are T cell receptor beta chains from one sample, sequenced in a study of cytomegalovirus exposure and HLA in healthy donors. Sequenced by immunoSEQ multiplex PCR; TCRdb stores in-frame clones only, minus some. The specimen's table records approximately 100,000 clones. Source material: PBMCs. These receptors originate from a man aged 35-49 years in good health and CMV-seronegative. Both conserved end residues are part of each CDR3. A D gene is named only where the DNA matches it firmly.

TRBJ2-7,TRBD2,TRBV5-1,TGCGCCAGCAGCTTGGCCTCGACTAGCGGGAGGGTCACCTACGAGCAGTACTTC,CASSLASTSGRVTYEQYF
TRBJ2-3,TRBD2,TRBV5-1,TGCGCCAGCAGTGTGATAGCGGGAGGTGAAGATACGCAGTATTTT,CASSVIAGGEDTQYF
TRBJ2-5,TRBD2,TRBV27,TGTGCCAGCACCACACTTCAAGGACTAGCGGGGACCCAAGAGACCCAGTACTTC,CASTTLQGLAGTQETQYF
TRBJ2-3,TRBD2,TRBV9,TGTGCCAGCAGCGTAGGAGCGGGGGAATACACAGATACGCAGTATTTT,CASSVGAGEYTDTQYF
TRBJ2-2,TRBD2,TRBV27,TGTGCCAGCTCAACGGCTAGCGGGAAGGGCGGGGAGCTGTTTTTT,CASSTASGKGGELFF
TRBJ2-3,.,TRBV19,TGTGCCAGTAAGGAAGGCGGGGATACGCAGTATTTT,CASKEGGDTQYF
TRBJ2-1,TRBD2,TRBV18,TGTGCCAGCTCACCCTGGACTAGCGGGAGTCGTAATGAGCAGTTCTTC,CASSPWTSGSRNEQFF
TRBJ2-7,TRBD1,TRBV5-1,TGCGCCAGCAGCAAGGGACAGGGGCTGGACGAGCAGTACTTC,CASSKGQGLDEQYF
TRBJ1-5,TRBD1,TRBV5-6,TGTGCCAGCAGCTGGGGGACAGGGGGGACTCAGCCCCAGCATTTT,CASSWGTGGTQPQHF
TRBJ1-4,.,TRBV7-2,TGTGCCAGCAGCTTGAACCCCCTAGTTGCTGAAAAACTGTTTTTT,CASSLNPLVAEKLFF